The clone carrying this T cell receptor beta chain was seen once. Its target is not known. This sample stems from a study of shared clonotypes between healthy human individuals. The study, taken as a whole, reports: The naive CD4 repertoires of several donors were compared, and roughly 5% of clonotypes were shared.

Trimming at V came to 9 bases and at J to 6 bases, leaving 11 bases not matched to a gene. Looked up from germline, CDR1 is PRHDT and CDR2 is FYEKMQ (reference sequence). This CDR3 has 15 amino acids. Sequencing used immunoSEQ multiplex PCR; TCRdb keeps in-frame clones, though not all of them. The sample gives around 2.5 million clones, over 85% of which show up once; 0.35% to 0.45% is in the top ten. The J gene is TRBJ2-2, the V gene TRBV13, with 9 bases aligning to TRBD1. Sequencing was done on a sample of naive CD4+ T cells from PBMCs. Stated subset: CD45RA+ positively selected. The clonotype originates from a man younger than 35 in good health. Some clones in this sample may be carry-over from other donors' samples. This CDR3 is CASQAGTGIAGELFF. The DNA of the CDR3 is TGTGCCAGTCAAGCCGGGACAGGGATCGCCGGGGAGCTGTTTTTT.